This record covers a single T cell receptor (beta chain). Its antigen is unidentified. Libraries were prepared by immunoSEQ multiplex PCR; TCRdb keeps only in-frame clonotypes and omits some of them. The data hold around 27,000 clones, with just over 90% observed a single time. The CDR3 extends over 15 amino acids. The germline V gene has CDR1 SGHTA and CDR2 FQGNSA. Trimming removed 7 bases from V and 2 bases from J, with 18 bases in between. This specimen belongs to a study of PD-1 blockade in classical Hodgkin lymphoma. Study-wide results and caveats: Reports indicated that newly diagnosed patients had lower baseline TCR diversity than healthy donors did.

Stated time point: newly diagnosed, previously untreated cHL patient sample. The sequenced sample consisted of peripheral blood mononuclear cells (PBMCs). The TCR was taken from a human donor with classical Hodgkin lymphoma. The chain carries TRBV7-2 and TRBJ2-7; either TRBD1 or TRBD2 may fit D (5 bases each). This chain's CDR3 is CASTLPGRTAYEQYF. In DNA, the CDR3 is TGTGCCAGCACCCTCCCGGGGCGAACCGCCTACGAGCAGTACTTC. Looking up the rest from reference TRBV7-2 and TRBJ2-7 gives the full variable domain: GAGVSQSPSNKVTEKGKDVELRCDPISGHTALYWYRQSLGQGLEFLIYFQGNSAPDKSGLPSDRFSAERTGGSVSTLTIQRTQQEDSAVYLCASTLPGRTAYEQYFGPGTRLTVT.